Listed here are 5 T cell receptor beta chains from one sample, sequenced in a study of T cells in Graves' hyperthyroidism and ophthalmopathy. RNA transcripts provided the source from which TCR beta CDR3 regions were amplified. A set of HTBI primers served as the primers for a first-round RT-PCR of the TCR CDR3. TCRdb re-called the multiplex PCR reads with MiXCR, one entry per CDR3 protein. The table includes over 200,000 distinct CDR3 sequences, more than 12% detected once. The specimen was blood. Every receptor here comes from a woman between 40 and 55 years old with Graves' hyperthyroidism that later progressed to Graves' ophthalmopathy.

This clonotype has a single count. The chain joins TRBV5-6 to TRBJ2-7; 7 nucleotides match TRBD1. CDR1 and CDR2 (germline): SGHDT, YYEEEE. V shed 0 bases and J 2 bases; nucleotides not matched to a gene: 8. The CDR3 has 16 amino acids. The chain's CDR3 is CASSLVVGQSTYEQYF. Written as DNA, the CDR3 is TGTGCCAGCAGCTTGGTTGTGGGACAGTCGACCTACGAGCAGTACTTC.

This clonotype came up a few times. The V call is TRBV9, the J call TRBJ2-1; no reliable D call. The germline CDR1 and CDR2 sequences are SGDLS and YYNGEE. V was trimmed by 0 bases and J by 9 bases, leaving 13 bases between them. CDR3 length equals 14 residues. CDR3 nucleotides: TGTGCCAGCAGCGTAGCTGATAATATCGGTGAGCAGTTCTTC. Protein: CASSVADNIGEQFF.

The CDR3 sequence is CASSFLGDRYNEQFF. As DNA, the CDR3 is TGTGCCAGCAGCTTTTTGGGAGACAGGTACAATGAGCAGTTCTTC. The chain combines TRBV11-2 with TRBJ2-1; D is possibly TRBD1 (6 bases). Germline CDR1 reads SGHAT; CDR2 reads FQNNGV. CDR3 length: 15 amino acids. Trimming took 3 bases from V and 4 from J, leaving 13 bases between them.

This clonotype was observed at least ten times. The chain links TRBV3-1 to TRBJ2-3; D is possibly TRBD2 (6 bases). This CDR3 region has 16 residues. V was trimmed by 5 bases and J by 5 bases, leaving 20 bases between them. The germline gives CDR1 LGHDT, CDR2 YNNKEL (reference sequence). CDR3 coding DNA: TGTGCCAGCAGCACGGCGGGGTTAATCCCGCAAGATACGCAGTATTTT. Amino acids: CASSTAGLIPQDTQYF.

This clonotype was seen a handful of times. V and J are TRBV15 and TRBJ2-7; 7 bases map to TRBD1. V gave up 2 bases and J gave up 5 bases; unmatched junction bases: 0. Germline V gene sequence: CDR1 LNHNV, CDR2 YYDKDF (reference sequence). This CDR3 has 12 amino acids. CDR3 region: CATSRQGDEQYF. CDR3 sequence (DNA): TGTGCCACCAGCAGACAGGGGGACGAGCAGTACTTC.